The 23 T cell receptor beta chains given below trace back to one sample, sequenced in a study of blood T cell repertoires in COVID-19. The repertoire was sequenced with immunoSEQ multiplex PCR; TCRdb's copy has only in-frame clones and lacks some. Of under 110,000 clones in the sample, around 87% were seen once. Sequencing input: peripheral blood. These receptors were collected from a woman aged 30 to 39 with acute or convalescent COVID-19.

This clone was counted a few times. This chain uses TRBV18 with TRBJ1-3; TRBD1 aligns across 10 bases. From germline, CDR1 is KGHSH and CDR2 LQKENI. J gave up 3 bases and V 3 bases, and 11 bases lay outside the gene matches. The CDR3 is 18 residues long. DNA for the CDR3: TGTGCCAGCTCACCCCCCCGGGAGACAGGGGGCTTTGGAAACACCATATATTTT. It encodes CASSPPRETGGFGNTIYF.

This clone was counted only a few times. The chain joins TRBV29-1 to TRBJ2-5, with 7 nucleotides matching TRBD1. This CDR3 has 13 residues. With 7 bases clipped from V and 9 bases from J, the junction kept 14 bases outside the gene matches. CDR1 is SQVTM and CDR2 is ANQGSEA in the germline V gene. CDR3 nucleotides: TGCAGCGCCACCGGACAGGCCAATGGGCCCCAGTACTTC. Its protein is CSATGQANGPQYF.

The V and J genes are TRBV11-3 and TRBJ1-2, with TRBD1 matching 7 bases. Per germline, CDR1 SGHNT and CDR2 YENEEA. Trimming removed 1 base from V and 1 base from J; junction bases left unmatched: 9. The CDR3 sequence is 17 residues long. CDR3 residues: CASSLAPRDRSNYGYTF. In DNA, the CDR3 is TGTGCCAGCAGCTTAGCGCCCCGGGACAGAAGTAACTATGGCTACACCTTC. The variable domain in full, completed from reference TRBV11-3 and TRBJ1-2, reads EAGVVQSPRYKIIEKKQPVAFWCNPISGHNTLYWYLQNLGQGPELLIRYENEEAVDDSQLPKDRFSAERLKGVDSTLKIQPAELGDSAVYLCASSLAPRDRSNYGYTFGSGTRLTVV.

The sample holds one count of this clone. This chain links TRBV5-1 with TRBJ2-1, with 7 bases aligning to TRBD1. CDR1 SGHRS and CDR2 YFSETQ come from the germline V gene. The CDR3 consists of 12 residues. The V segment lost 0 bases and the J segment 15 bases; nucleotides outside the gene matches: 6. DNA for the CDR3: TGCGCCAGCAGCTTGGGGCCGGGACAGCCGTTCTTC. Protein: CASSLGPGQPFF. Combining the CDR3 with reference TRBV5-1 and TRBJ2-1 gives the whole variable domain KAGVTQTPRYLIKTRGQQVTLSCSPISGHRSVSWYQQTPGQGLQFLFEYFSETQRNKGNFPGRFSGRQFSNSRSEMNVSTLELGDSALYLCASSLGPGQPFFGPGTRLTVL.

The J gene is TRBJ2-7, the V gene TRBV3-1 (or the pseudogene TRBV3-2); D is undetermined. The CDR3 contains 18 residues. The germline V gene encodes CDR1 LGHDT and CDR2 YNNKEL (reference sequence). V was trimmed by 0 bases and J by 2 bases, leaving 20 bases between them. In DNA form, the CDR3 reads TGTGCCAGCAGCCAAGACATGAAGACAATCGAATTCACCTACGAGCAGTACTTC. Its translation is CASSQDMKTIEFTYEQYF.

The gene calls are TRBV2 and TRBJ1-6; D is perhaps TRBD1 (6 bases). The length of the CDR3 is 16 residues. The V end lost 4 bases, the J end lost 5 bases, and 15 bases lay between the germline ends. Germline-derived CDR1 and CDR2 are SNHLY and FYNNEI. The CDR3 region is CASSGAPGHNNSPLHF. The CDR3 region has the DNA TGTGCCAGCAGTGGGGCGCCGGGACACAATAATTCACCCCTCCACTTT.

This chain links TRBV4-1 with TRBJ2-2, with TRBD1 identical over 10 bases. The germline V gene has CDR1 MGHRA and CDR2 YSYEKL. J lost 5 bases, V lost 7 bases, and 7 bases had no gene match. The CDR3 loop spans 15 amino acids. The CDR3 DNA is TGCGCCAGCACCCGAGGACAGGGGGATACCGGGGAGCTGTTTTTT. Its protein product is CASTRGQGDTGELFF.

CDR3 in amino acids: CASSLASGGALSKWEYF. The CDR3 DNA reads TGTGCCAGCAGCTTAGCGAGCGGGGGGGCGTTATCGAAATGGGAGTACTTC. The chain uses TRBV11-3 and TRBJ2-7, with 10 bases lining up with TRBD2. The CDR3 consists of 17 residues. Per germline, CDR1 SGHNT and CDR2 YENEEA. Trimming took 1 base from V and 11 from J; bases not matched to a gene: 17. The variable domain in full, with the rest retrieved from reference TRBV11-3 and TRBJ2-7, is EAGVVQSPRYKIIEKKQPVAFWCNPISGHNTLYWYLQNLGQGPELLIRYENEEAVDDSQLPKDRFSAERLKGVDSTLKIQPAELGDSAVYLCASSLASGGALSKWEYFGPGTRLTVT.

V is TRBV25-1 and J is TRBJ1-1; TRBD1 aligns across 8 bases. This CDR3 is built from 15 residues. V trimming: 2 bases; J trimming: 6 bases; junction bases outside the gene matches: 8. The germline gives CDR1 MGHDK, CDR2 SYGVNS. The chain's CDR3 is CASSEAQDRASEAFF. The DNA of the CDR3 is TGTGCCAGCAGTGAAGCCCAGGACAGGGCATCTGAAGCTTTCTTT. Variable domain in full (rest from reference TRBV25-1 and TRBJ1-1): EADIYQTPRYLVIGTGKKITLECSQTMGHDKMYWYQQDPGMELHLIHYSYGVNSTEKGDLSSESTVSRIRTEHFPLTLESARPSHTSQYLCASSEAQDRASEAFFGQGTRLTVV.

This chain connects TRBV18 to TRBJ2-6; the D is unclear. Trimming cost V 4 bases and J 0 bases, with 4 bases left between them. CDR3 length: 14 amino acids. CDR1 and CDR2 (germline): KGHSH, LQKENI. CDR3 region: CASSLSSGANVLTF. In DNA form, the CDR3 reads TGTGCCAGCTCACTCAGCTCTGGGGCCAACGTCCTGACTTTC.

The CDR3 region has the DNA TGCGCCAGCAGCTTCGACAGGGGGCAGACTAACTATGGCTACACCTTC. Protein sequence: CASSFDRGQTNYGYTF. The V call is TRBV4-1, the J call TRBJ1-2, with 10 bases aligning to TRBD1. J was trimmed by 0 bases and V by 5 bases; bases with no gene match: 6. This CDR3 comprises 16 residues. Germline V gene data show CDR1 as MGHRA and CDR2 as YSYEKL.

The rearrangement uses TRBV15 and TRBJ2-1; TRBD1 matches 9 bases. V trimming: 2 bases; J trimming: 3 bases; junction bases outside the gene matches: 5. This CDR3 region has 16 residues. Germline V CDR1 and CDR2: LNHNV, YYDKDF (reference sequence). This chain's CDR3 is CATSRIQGADYNEQFF. The DNA of the CDR3 is TGTGCCACCAGCAGAATACAGGGGGCGGACTACAATGAGCAGTTCTTC.

V is TRBV6-2 or TRBV6-3 and J is TRBJ2-7; possibly TRBD2 for D (6 bases). V lost 2 bases and J lost 4, with 21 bases in between. The CDR3 sequence is 17 residues long. Germline assignment: CDR1 MNHEY and CDR2 SVGEGT. The CDR3 nucleotides are TGTGCCAGCAGTTACACCCGGCCCCCTAGCGCCTTTTACGAGCAGTACTTC. Its translation is CASSYTRPPSAFYEQYF.

V usage is TRBV4-2 and J usage is TRBJ2-3; D remains unclear. Germline V gives CDR1 LGHNA, CDR2 YNFKEQ. The ends were cut back, 0 bases at V and 7 bases at J, with 11 bases in the middle. This CDR3 is 14 amino acids long. The CDR3 region has the DNA TGTGCCAGCAGCCAAGATTTAGTACCCTATACGCAGTATTTT. The encoded protein is CASSQDLVPYTQYF.

The V gene is TRBV21-1, the J gene TRBJ1-1; the D call TRBD1 from the table was never checked on the DNA. TRBV21-1 is given as a pseudogene. The CDR3 is 14 residues long. The CDR3 DNA reads TGTGCCAGCATCCAGACAGCCGTGGCCACTGAAGCTTTCTTT. Translation: CASIQTAVATEAFF.

The chain combines TRBV11-3 with TRBJ2-1, with a weak D call TRBD2 (6 bases). V lost 2 bases, J lost 3 bases, and 8 bases lay in between. The CDR3 contains 14 residues. Germline V gene lookup returns CDR1 SGHNT and CDR2 YENEEA. The CDR3 DNA reads as TGTGCCAGCAGCTTAAACGGGGGCTACAATGAGCAGTTCTTC. Translated, it gives CASSLNGGYNEQFF. The variable domain in full, with the rest retrieved from reference TRBV11-3 and TRBJ2-1, is EAGVVQSPRYKIIEKKQPVAFWCNPISGHNTLYWYLQNLGQGPELLIRYENEEAVDDSQLPKDRFSAERLKGVDSTLKIQPAELGDSAVYLCASSLNGGYNEQFFGPGTRLTVL.

The CDR3 DNA reads TGCGCCAGCAGCCAAGGCGTAGCGCCCCTCCACTTT. Translating gives CASSQGVAPLHF. The rearrangement joins TRBV4-1 to TRBJ1-6; D ambiguous. Germline V gene lookup returns CDR1 MGHRA and CDR2 YSYEKL. The CDR3 has 12 residues. The V end lost 1 base, the J end lost 13 bases, and 8 bases lay between the germline ends.

V is TRBV28 and J is TRBJ2-7; 8 nucleotides match TRBD2. Germline trimming cut 3 bases from V and 6 bases from J; bases unmatched to any gene: 10. The CDR3 contains 15 residues. Germline V gene lookup returns CDR1 MDHEN and CDR2 SYDVKM. The CDR3 region has the DNA TGTGCCAGCAGTTTGATGCGGGGGGCGCAGGGCGAGCAGTACTTC. Translation: CASSLMRGAQGEQYF.

The CDR3 DNA is TGTGCCAGCAGCCCCCCCCTCGGGACTAAAGGAGATAATACGCAGTATTTT. As protein: CASSPPLGTKGDNTQYF. The chain combines TRBV7-9 with TRBJ2-3; TRBD2 matches 7 bases. The germline V gene has CDR1 SEHNR and CDR2 FQNEAQ (reference sequence). V lost 5 bases and J lost 7; bases outside the gene matches: 18. The CDR3 consists of 17 residues. Variable domain in full (rest from reference TRBV7-9 and TRBJ2-3): DTGVSQNPRHKITKRGQNVTFRCDPISEHNRLYWYRQTLGQGPEFLTYFQNEAQLEKSRLLSDRFSAERPKGSFSTLEIQRTEQGDSAMYLCASSPPLGTKGDNTQYFGPGTRLTVL.

This clone was detected once. V is TRBV3-1 (or the pseudogene TRBV3-2) and J is TRBJ2-4; TRBD2 might be the D (6 bases). CDR3 size: 14 residues. Trimming left V 4 bases short and J 7 bases short, with 14 bases between. Looked up from germline, CDR1 is LGHDT and CDR2 is YNNKEL (reference sequence). Written as DNA, the CDR3 is TGTGCCAGCAGCCCCCTAGTGGAGGGGAACATTCAGTACTTC. Translated: CASSPLVEGNIQYF.

This chain connects TRBV15 to TRBJ2-1, with D perhaps matching TRBD1 (7 bases). The V gene's germline CDR1 is LNHNV and CDR2 YYDKDF (reference sequence). This CDR3 region has 16 residues. Trimming shortened V by 1 base and J by 6 bases, and 16 bases separated the two germline ends. CDR3 amino acids: CATSRGGTAGGNEQFF. The CDR3 DNA is TGTGCCACCAGCAGAGGGGGGACAGCGGGTGGCAATGAGCAGTTCTTC.

Worth noting for this clone: Additional DNA sequences in this sample encode the identical CDR3. The J gene is TRBJ2-6, the V gene TRBV19; the D gene is possibly TRBD1 (6 bases). Between the trimmed V and J ends, which lost 6 bases and 3 bases, there was a span of 12 bases. CDR1 and CDR2 (germline): LNHDA, SQIVND (reference sequence). The CDR3 extends over 15 amino acids. This CDR3 is CASRRQVYGANVLTF. In DNA form, the CDR3 reads TGTGCCAGTAGAAGACAGGTTTATGGGGCCAACGTCCTGACTTTC.

This clone has more than one count but fewer than ten. V usage is TRBV19 and J usage is TRBJ1-2, with TRBD1 matching over 7 bases. In germline, CDR1 is LNHDA, CDR2 SQIVND (reference sequence). The V segment lost 10 bases and the J segment 4 bases; nucleotides outside the gene matches: 6. The CDR3 spans 12 residues. CDR3 sequence: CATSDRAYGYTF. The CDR3 DNA is TGTGCCACCTCAGACAGGGCCTATGGCTACACCTTC. Drawing the rest from reference TRBV19 and TRBJ1-2, the complete variable domain is DGGITQSPKYLFRKEGQNVTLSCEQNLNHDAMYWYRQDPGQGLRLIYYSQIVNDFQKGDIAEGYSVSREKKESFPLTVTSAQKNPTAFYLCATSDRAYGYTFGSGTRLTVV.